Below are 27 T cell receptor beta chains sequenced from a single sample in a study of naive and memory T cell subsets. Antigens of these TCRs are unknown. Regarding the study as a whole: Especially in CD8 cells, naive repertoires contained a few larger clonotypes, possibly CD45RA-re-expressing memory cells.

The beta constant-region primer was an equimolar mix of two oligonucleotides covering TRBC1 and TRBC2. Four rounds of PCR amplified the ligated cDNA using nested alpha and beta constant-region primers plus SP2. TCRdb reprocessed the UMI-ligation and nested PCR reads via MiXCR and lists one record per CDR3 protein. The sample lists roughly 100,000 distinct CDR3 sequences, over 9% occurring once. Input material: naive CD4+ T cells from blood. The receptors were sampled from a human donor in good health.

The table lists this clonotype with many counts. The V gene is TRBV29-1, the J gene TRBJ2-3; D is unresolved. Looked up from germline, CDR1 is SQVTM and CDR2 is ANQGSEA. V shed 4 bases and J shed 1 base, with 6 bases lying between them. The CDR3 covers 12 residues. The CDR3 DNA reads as TGCAGCGTTGGAGCCGGCACAGATACGCAGTATTTT. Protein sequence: CSVGAGTDTQYF.

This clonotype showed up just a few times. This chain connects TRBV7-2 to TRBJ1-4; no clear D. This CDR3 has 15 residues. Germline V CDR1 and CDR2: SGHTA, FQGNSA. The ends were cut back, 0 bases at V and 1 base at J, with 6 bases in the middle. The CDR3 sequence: CASSLALGTNEKLFF. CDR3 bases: TGTGCCAGCAGCTTAGCGCTGGGAACTAATGAAAAACTGTTTTTT. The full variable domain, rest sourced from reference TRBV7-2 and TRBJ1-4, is GAGVSQSPSNKVTEKGKDVELRCDPISGHTALYWYRQSLGQGLEFLIYFQGNSAPDKSGLPSDRFSAERTGGSVSTLTIQRTQQEDSAVYLCASSLALGTNEKLFFGSGTQLSVL.

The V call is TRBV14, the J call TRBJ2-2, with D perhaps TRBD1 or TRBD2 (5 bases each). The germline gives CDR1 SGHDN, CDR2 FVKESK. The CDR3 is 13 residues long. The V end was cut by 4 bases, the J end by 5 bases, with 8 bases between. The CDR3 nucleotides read TGTGCCAGCAGCCCGGGGCGAACCGGGGAGCTGTTTTTT. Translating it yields CASSPGRTGELFF. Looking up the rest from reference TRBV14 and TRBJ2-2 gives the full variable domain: EAGVTQFPSHSVIEKGQTVTLRCDPISGHDNLYWYRRVMGKEIKFLLHFVKESKQDESGMPNNRFLAERTGGTYSTLKVQPAELEDSGVYFCASSPGRTGELFFGEGSRLTVL.

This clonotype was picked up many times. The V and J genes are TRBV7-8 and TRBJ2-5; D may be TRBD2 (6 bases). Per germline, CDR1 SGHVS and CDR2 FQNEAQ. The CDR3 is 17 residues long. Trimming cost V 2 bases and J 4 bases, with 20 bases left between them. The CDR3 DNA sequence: TGTGCCAGCAGCTTACGTGGCATATCGGTGGGGGGAGAGACCCAGTACTTC. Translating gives CASSLRGISVGGETQYF.

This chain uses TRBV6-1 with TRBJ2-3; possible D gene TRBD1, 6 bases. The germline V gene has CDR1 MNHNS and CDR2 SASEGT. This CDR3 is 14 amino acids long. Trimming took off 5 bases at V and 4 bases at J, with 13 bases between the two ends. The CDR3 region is CASSREQGPDTQYF. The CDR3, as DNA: TGTGCCAGCAGTCGGGAACAGGGACCAGATACGCAGTATTTT.

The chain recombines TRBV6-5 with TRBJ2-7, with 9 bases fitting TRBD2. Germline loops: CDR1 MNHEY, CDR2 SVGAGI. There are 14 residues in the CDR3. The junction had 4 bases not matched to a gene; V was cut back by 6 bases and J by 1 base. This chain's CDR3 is CASSPSGASYEQYF. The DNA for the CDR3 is TGTGCCAGCAGCCCTAGCGGGGCATCCTACGAGCAGTACTTC.

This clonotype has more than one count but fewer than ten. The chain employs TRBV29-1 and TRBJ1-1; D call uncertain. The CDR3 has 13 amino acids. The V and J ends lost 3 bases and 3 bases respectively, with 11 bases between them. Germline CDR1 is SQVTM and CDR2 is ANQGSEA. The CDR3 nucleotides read TGCAGCGTTGATGATACTACGTACACTGAAGCTTTCTTT. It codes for CSVDDTTYTEAFF.

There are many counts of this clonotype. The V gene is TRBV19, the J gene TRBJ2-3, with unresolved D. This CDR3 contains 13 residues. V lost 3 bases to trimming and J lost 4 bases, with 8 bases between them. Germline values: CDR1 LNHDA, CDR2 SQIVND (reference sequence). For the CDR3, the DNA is TGTGCCAGTAGTATCCAGTTCGCAGATACGCAGTATTTT. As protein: CASSIQFADTQYF.

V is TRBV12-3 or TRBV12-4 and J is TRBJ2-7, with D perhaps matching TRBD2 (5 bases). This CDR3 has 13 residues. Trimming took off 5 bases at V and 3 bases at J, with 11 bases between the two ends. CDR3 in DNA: TGTGCCAGCAGTATCTCTGGACTCTACGAGCAGTACTTC. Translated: CASSISGLYEQYF.

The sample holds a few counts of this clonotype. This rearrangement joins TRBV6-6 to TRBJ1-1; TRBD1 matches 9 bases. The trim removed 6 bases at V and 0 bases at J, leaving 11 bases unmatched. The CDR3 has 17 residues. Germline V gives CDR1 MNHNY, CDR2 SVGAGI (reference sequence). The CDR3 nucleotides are TGTGCCAGCAGAAAAAGGGGACAGGGAGCGGTGAACACTGAAGCTTTCTTT. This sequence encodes CASRKRGQGAVNTEAFF.

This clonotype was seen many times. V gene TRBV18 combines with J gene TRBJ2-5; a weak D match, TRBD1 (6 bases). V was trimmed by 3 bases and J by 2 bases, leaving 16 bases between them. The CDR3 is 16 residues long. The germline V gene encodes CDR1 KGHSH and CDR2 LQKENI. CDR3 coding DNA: TGTGCCAGCTCACCCGTGGGACAAGGGGCGCAAGAGACCCAGTACTTC. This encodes CASSPVGQGAQETQYF.

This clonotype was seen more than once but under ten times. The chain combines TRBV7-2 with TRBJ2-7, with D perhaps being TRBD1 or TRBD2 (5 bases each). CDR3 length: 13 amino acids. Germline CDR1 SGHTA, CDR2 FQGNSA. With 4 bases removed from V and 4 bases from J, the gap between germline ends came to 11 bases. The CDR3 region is CASSYGTEYEQYF. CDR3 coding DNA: TGTGCCAGCAGCTACGGGACGGAATACGAGCAGTACTTC.

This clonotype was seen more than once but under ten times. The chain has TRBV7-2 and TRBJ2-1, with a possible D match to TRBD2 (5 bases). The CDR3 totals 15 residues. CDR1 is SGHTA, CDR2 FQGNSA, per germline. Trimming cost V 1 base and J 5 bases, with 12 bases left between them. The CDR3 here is CASSLVTGLDNEQFF. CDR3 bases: TGTGCCAGCAGCTTAGTAACGGGGTTGGACAATGAGCAGTTCTTC.

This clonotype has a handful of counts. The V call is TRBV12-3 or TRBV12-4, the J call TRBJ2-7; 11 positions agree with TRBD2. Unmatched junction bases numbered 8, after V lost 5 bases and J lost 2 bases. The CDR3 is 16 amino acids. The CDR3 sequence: CASSPRGTSGTYEQYF. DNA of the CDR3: TGTGCCAGCAGTCCCCGGGGGACTAGCGGTACCTACGAGCAGTACTTC.

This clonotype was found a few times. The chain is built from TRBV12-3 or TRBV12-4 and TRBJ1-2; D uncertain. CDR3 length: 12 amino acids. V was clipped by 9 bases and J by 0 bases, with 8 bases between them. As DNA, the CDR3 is TGTGCCAGTCGTACGGCTAACTATGGCTACACCTTC. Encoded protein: CASRTANYGYTF.

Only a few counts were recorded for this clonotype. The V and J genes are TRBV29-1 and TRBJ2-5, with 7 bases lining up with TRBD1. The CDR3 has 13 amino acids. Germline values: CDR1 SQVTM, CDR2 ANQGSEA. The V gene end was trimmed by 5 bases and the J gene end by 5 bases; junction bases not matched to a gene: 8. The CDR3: CSVQTGAGETQYF. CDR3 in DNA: TGCAGCGTTCAAACAGGGGCAGGGGAGACCCAGTACTTC.

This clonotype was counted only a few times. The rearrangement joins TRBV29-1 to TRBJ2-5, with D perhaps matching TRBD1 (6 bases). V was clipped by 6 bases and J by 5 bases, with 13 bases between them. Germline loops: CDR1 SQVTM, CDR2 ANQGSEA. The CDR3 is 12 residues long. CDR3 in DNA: TGCAGCGTAACAGGGCCTCGGGAGACCCAGTACTTC. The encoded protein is CSVTGPRETQYF.

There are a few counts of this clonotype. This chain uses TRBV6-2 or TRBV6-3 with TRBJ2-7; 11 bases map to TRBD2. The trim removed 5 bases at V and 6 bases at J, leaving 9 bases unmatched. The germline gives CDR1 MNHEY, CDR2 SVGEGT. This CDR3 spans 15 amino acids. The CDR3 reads CASSPPRLAGFEQYF. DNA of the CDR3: TGTGCCAGCAGTCCCCCTCGACTAGCGGGGTTCGAGCAGTACTTC.

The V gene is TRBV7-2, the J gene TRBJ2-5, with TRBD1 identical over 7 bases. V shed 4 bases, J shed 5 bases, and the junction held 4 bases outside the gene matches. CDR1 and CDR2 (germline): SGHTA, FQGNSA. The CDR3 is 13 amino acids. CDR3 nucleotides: TGTGCCAGCAGCTACGACAGGGCGGAGACCCAGTACTTC. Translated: CASSYDRAETQYF.

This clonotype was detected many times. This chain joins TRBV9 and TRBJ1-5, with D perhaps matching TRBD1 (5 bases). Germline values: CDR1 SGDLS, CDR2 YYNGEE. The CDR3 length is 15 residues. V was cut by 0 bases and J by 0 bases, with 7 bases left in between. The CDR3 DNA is TGTGCCAGCAGCGTAGGAACAGGTAGCAATCAGCCCCAGCATTTT. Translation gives CASSVGTGSNQPQHF.

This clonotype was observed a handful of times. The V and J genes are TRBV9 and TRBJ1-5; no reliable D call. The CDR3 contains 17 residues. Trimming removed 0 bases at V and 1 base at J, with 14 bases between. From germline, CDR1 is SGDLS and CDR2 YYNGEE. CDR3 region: CASSVEGEDWSNQPQHF. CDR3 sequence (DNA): TGTGCCAGCAGCGTAGAGGGAGAAGACTGGAGCAATCAGCCCCAGCATTTT.

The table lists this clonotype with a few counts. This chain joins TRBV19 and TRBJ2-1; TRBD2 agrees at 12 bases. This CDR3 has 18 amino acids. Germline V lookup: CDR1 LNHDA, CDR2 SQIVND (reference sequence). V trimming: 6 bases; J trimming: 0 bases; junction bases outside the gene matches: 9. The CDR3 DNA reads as TGTGCCAGTAGCAGGACTAGCGGGGCATCGAGCTCCTACAATGAGCAGTTCTTC. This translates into CASSRTSGASSSYNEQFF.

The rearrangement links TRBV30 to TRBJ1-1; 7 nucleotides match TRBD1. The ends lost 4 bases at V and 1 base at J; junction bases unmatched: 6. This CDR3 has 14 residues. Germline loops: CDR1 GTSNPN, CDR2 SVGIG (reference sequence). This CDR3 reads CAWNQGQPNTEAFF. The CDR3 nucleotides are TGTGCCTGGAACCAGGGACAGCCGAACACTGAAGCTTTCTTT.

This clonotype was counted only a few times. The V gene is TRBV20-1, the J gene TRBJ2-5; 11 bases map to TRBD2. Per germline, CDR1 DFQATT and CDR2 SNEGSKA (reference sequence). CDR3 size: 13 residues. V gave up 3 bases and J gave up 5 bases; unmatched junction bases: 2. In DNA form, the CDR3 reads TGCAGTGCTAGTAGGACTAGCGGGGAGACCCAGTACTTC. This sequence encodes CSASRTSGETQYF.

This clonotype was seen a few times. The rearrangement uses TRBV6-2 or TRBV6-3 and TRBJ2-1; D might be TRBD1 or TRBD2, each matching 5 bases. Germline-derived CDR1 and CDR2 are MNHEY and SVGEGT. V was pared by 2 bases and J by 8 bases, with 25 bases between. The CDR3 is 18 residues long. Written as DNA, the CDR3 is TGTGCCAGCAGTTACACCGGAGGATACAGGAACTACGTGGATGAGCAGTTCTTC. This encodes CASSYTGGYRNYVDEQFF.

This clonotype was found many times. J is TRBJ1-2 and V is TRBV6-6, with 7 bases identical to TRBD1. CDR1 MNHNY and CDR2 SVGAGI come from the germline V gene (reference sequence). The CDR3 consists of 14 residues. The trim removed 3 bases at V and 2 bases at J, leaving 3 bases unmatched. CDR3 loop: CASSYQGENYGYTF. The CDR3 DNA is TGTGCCAGCAGTTATCAGGGGGAGAACTATGGCTACACCTTC.

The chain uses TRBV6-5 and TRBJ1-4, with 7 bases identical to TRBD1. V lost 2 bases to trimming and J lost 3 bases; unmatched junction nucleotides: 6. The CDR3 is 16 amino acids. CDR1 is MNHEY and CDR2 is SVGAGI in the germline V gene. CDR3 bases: TGTGCCAGCAGTTACGGAGGGGGCGCAGCTAATGAAAAACTGTTTTTT. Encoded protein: CASSYGGGAANEKLFF.